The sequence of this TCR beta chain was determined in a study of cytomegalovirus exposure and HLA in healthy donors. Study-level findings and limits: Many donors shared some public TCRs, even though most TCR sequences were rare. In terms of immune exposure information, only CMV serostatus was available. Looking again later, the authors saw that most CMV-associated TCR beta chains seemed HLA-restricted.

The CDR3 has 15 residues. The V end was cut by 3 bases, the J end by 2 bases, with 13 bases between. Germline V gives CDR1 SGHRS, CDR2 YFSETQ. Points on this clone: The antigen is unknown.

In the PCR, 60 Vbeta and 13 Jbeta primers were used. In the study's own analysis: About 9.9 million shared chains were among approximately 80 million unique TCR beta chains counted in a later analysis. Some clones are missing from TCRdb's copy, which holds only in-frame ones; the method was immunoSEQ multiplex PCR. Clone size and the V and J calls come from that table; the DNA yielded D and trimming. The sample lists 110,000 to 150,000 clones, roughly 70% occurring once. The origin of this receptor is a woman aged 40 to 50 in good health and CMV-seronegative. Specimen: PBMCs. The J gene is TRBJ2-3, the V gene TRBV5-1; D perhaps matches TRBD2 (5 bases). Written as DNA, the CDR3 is TGCGCCAGCAGCTCCAATATAGCGTCCACAGATACGCAGTATTTT. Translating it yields CASSSNIASTDTQYF.